What follows are 10 T cell receptor beta chains derived from one specimen sequenced in a study of T cell responses to AZD1222 COVID-19 vaccine. Sequencing used immunoSEQ multiplex PCR; TCRdb keeps in-frame clones, though not all of them. The data show approximately 160,000 clones, just under 95% seen once. This specimen consisted of peripheral blood, obtained on day 0 of AZD1222 vaccination. Source of these receptors: an adult in good health.

The chain combines TRBV11-1 with TRBJ2-1; 9 nucleotides match TRBD1. Germline V CDR1 and CDR2: SGHAT, FQDESV (reference sequence). V gave up 8 bases and J gave up 7 bases; unmatched junction bases: 6. The CDR3 loop spans 13 amino acids. The CDR3 DNA sequence: TGTGCCAGCGATACAGGGGGCTCTAATGAGCAGTTCTTC. It codes for CASDTGGSNEQFF.

CDR3 nucleotide sequence: TGTGCCAGCAGCTTAGTAGGGACTCTCGGCTACACCTTC. Encoded protein: CASSLVGTLGYTF. The chain recombines TRBV11-2 with TRBJ1-2; the D gene is possibly TRBD1 (5 bases). The V gene lost 1 base and the J gene lost 8 bases, with 11 bases spanning the gap. Per germline, CDR1 SGHAT and CDR2 FQNNGV. This CDR3 has 13 residues.

The rearrangement links TRBV4-1 to TRBJ2-5, with TRBD1 matching over 10 bases. The CDR3 has 16 residues. Germline CDR1 MGHRA, CDR2 YSYEKL. J lost 4 bases, V lost 1 base, and 6 bases had no gene match. The CDR3 sequence is CASSQGDRGSPETQYF. The CDR3 DNA sequence: TGCGCCAGCAGCCAAGGGGACAGGGGTTCCCCAGAGACCCAGTACTTC.

The J gene is TRBJ1-3, the V gene TRBV12-3 or TRBV12-4; 9 nucleotides match TRBD1. The ends lost 8 bases at V and 5 bases at J; junction bases unmatched: 4. The CDR3 sequence is 13 residues long. This CDR3 reads CASRTGARNTIYF. DNA of the CDR3: TGTGCCAGCCGGACAGGGGCTCGAAACACCATATATTTT.

The CDR3 spells CAWSVGVLQYF. The CDR3 DNA reads as TGTGCCTGGAGTGTAGGGGTCCTCCAGTACTTC. The gene calls are TRBV30 and TRBJ2-5; tentative D call: TRBD1 (5 bases). V lost 0 bases and J 10 bases, leaving 9 bases between the germline ends. The CDR3 runs to 11 residues. Germline-derived CDR1 and CDR2 are GTSNPN and SVGIG (reference sequence).

The gene calls are TRBV28 and TRBJ2-4; the D gene could be TRBD1 or TRBD2 (6 bases each). From germline, CDR1 is MDHEN and CDR2 SYDVKM. The CDR3 contains 15 residues. V lost 4 bases and J lost 7, with 17 bases in between. CDR3 in amino acids: CASSSAPTGRNIQYF. The CDR3 DNA sequence: TGTGCCAGCAGTTCCGCCCCCACAGGGAGGAACATTCAGTACTTC.

For the CDR3, the DNA is TGTGCCAGCAGCTTGGGCGTCGTCACTGGAAACACCATATATTTT. As protein: CASSLGVVTGNTIYF. The genes are TRBV5-8 and TRBJ1-3; unclear D gene. Germline assignment: CDR1 SGHTS and CDR2 YDEGEE. This CDR3 comprises 15 residues. V dropped 0 bases and J dropped 2 bases, with 9 bases sitting between them.

This sequence joins TRBV7-2 and TRBJ2-7, with 7 bases lining up with TRBD2. J lost 3 bases, V lost 5 bases, and 4 bases had no gene match. The CDR3 runs to 13 residues. Germline CDR1 reads SGHTA; CDR2 reads FQGNSA. CDR3 amino acids: CASSPRDYYEQYF. CDR3 DNA: TGTGCCAGCAGCCCCCGGGACTACTACGAGCAGTACTTC.

This chain uses TRBV3-1 (or the pseudogene TRBV3-2) with TRBJ1-4; D is perhaps TRBD1 (6 bases). Trimming removed 4 bases from V and 7 bases from J, with 19 bases in between. The CDR3 contains 16 residues. Per germline, CDR1 LGHDT and CDR2 YNNKEL (reference sequence). The CDR3, as DNA: TGTGCCAGCAGCCCATACCCGGCGGGGGCTGGTGAAAAACTGTTTTTT. Translating gives CASSPYPAGAGEKLFF.

The gene calls are TRBV5-6 and TRBJ1-4; D gene uncertain. The V end lost 0 bases, the J end lost 0 bases, and 6 bases lay between the germline ends. The CDR3 sequence is 15 residues long. The germline CDR1 and CDR2 sequences are SGHDT and YYEEEE. Here the CDR3 reads CASSLGLATNEKLFF. CDR3 coding DNA: TGTGCCAGCAGCTTGGGTTTAGCAACTAATGAAAAACTGTTTTTT.